What follows describes a single T cell receptor (beta chain). Germline V lookup: CDR1 SGHTA, CDR2 FQGTGA. This CDR3 comprises 18 residues. V shed 6 bases and J 2 bases; nucleotides not matched to a gene: 9. TCRdb keeps only in-frame clones here, not all; method: immunoSEQ multiplex PCR. The sample contains about 51,000 clones, roughly 87% of which appear only once. These data come from a study of control samples from healthy donors and cancer patients. This TCR came from a man aged 35 to 55 with colorectal cancer. V and J are TRBV7-3 and TRBJ2-1, with 14 bases that match TRBD2. Material: PBMCs. The CDR3 sequence is CASSLRLAGGSPYNEQFF. CDR3 DNA: TGTGCCAGCAGTCTCCGACTAGCGGGAGGGTCCCCCTACAATGAGCAGTTCTTC.